The source of this T cell receptor beta chain is a study of T cell repertoires in cytomegalovirus infection. About the study: TCR beta signatures that were public indicated CMV infection and matching HLA type. General study results and limits: HLA-C-restricted CMV clonotypes gave the most frequent clonotype in two of eight donors. Accumulated public TCR beta family frequency recognized individuals carrying CMV together with the relevant HLA.

One entry per CDR3 protein, called by TCRdb with MiXCR from the reads. The sample holds hundreds of thousands of distinct CDR3 sequences; around 6.2% are singletons and the top ten take more than 5.5%. This clonotype was recorded at least ten times. Its target is not known. Trimming cost V 5 bases and J 2 bases, with 7 bases left between them. Germline CDR1 reads LGHDT; CDR2 reads YNNKEL (reference sequence). The CDR3 length is 13 residues. What was sequenced was PBMCs. The V call is TRBV3-1, the J call TRBJ1-3, with no clear D. The receptor's source is a human donor in good health (CMV status not recorded). Some clones in this sample may be carry-over from other donors' samples. Written as DNA, the CDR3 is TGTGCCAGCAGCGTGCCCCCTGGAAACACCATATATTTT. Translation gives CASSVPPGNTIYF.